These 21 T cell receptor beta chains came from one sample sequenced in a study of cytotoxic CD8 clonotypes in ibrutinib-treated CLL. TCRdb's table, derived via immunoSEQ multiplex PCR, lists solely in-frame clones and lacks some. The table lists hundreds of thousands of clones, around three quarters of them singletons. Specimen: PBMCs, collected after 24 months of ibrutinib treatment. The receptors originated from a human donor with chronic lymphocytic leukemia.

The rearrangement joins TRBV7-2 to TRBJ1-5; TRBD1 is a possible D gene (5 bases). CDR1 is SGHTA, CDR2 FQGNSA, per germline. The CDR3 is 15 amino acids. V lost 6 bases, J lost 0 bases, and 12 bases lay in between. The CDR3 spells CASRSSGTSNQPQHF. CDR3 sequence (DNA): TGTGCCAGCAGGAGTTCAGGGACTAGCAATCAGCCCCAGCATTTT.

At least ten counts were recorded for this clone. The J gene is TRBJ2-2, the V gene TRBV7-9; D gene uncertain. Trimming pared 5 bases from V and 3 bases from J, leaving 13 bases between. CDR3 length: 15 amino acids. Germline CDR1 reads SEHNR; CDR2 reads FQNEAQ (reference sequence). CDR3 bases: TGTGCCAGCAGCCGAGAACAAATTCACACCGGGGAGCTGTTTTTT. As protein: CASSREQIHTGELFF.

This clone was picked up one time. Here the CDR3 reads CASSVGGWLNNEQFF. CDR3 coding DNA: TGTGCCAGCAGCGTGGGGGGCTGGCTCAACAATGAGCAGTTCTTC. This sequence joins TRBV7-8 and TRBJ2-1; D tentatively reads TRBD1 or TRBD2 (6 bases each). CDR3 size: 15 residues. V was cut by 5 bases and J by 5 bases, with 16 bases left in between. Germline V gene data show CDR1 as SGHVS and CDR2 as FQNEAQ.

This sequence joins TRBV6-5 and TRBJ2-1; 9 bases agree with TRBD1. CDR3 length: 14 amino acids. Looked up from germline, CDR1 is MNHEY and CDR2 is SVGAGI. V lost 4 bases to trimming and J lost 4 bases; unmatched junction nucleotides: 2. The DNA for the CDR3 is TGTGCCAGCAGTTCACAGGGGGCGTACAATGAGCAGTTCTTC. Translated, it gives CASSSQGAYNEQFF.

The chain recombines TRBV6-6 with TRBJ2-5; D not resolved. Germline V gene lookup returns CDR1 MNHNY and CDR2 SVGAGI (reference sequence). CDR3 length: 12 residues. V lost 7 bases and J lost 5, with 11 bases in between. CDR3 nucleotides: TGTGCCAGCACCAACGGTACGGAGACCCAGTACTTC. Amino acids: CASTNGTETQYF.

This chain connects TRBV5-1 to TRBJ2-1; 8 bases agree with TRBD1. The V segment lost 4 bases and the J segment 5 bases; nucleotides outside the gene matches: 11. The CDR3 length is 16 residues. Per germline, CDR1 SGHRS and CDR2 YFSETQ. The CDR3 protein is CASSPGTGGGDNEQFF. CDR3 coding DNA: TGCGCCAGCAGCCCAGGGACAGGCGGAGGGGACAATGAGCAGTTCTTC.

The J gene is TRBJ2-3, the V gene TRBV18, with 10 bases aligning to TRBD2. This CDR3 is 17 amino acids long. Germline loops: CDR1 KGHSH, CDR2 LQKENI. The V gene end was trimmed by 3 bases and the J gene end by 0 bases; junction bases not matched to a gene: 6. CDR3 protein: CASSPDTSGTSTDTQYF. Here the CDR3 DNA reads TGTGCCAGCTCACCGGACACTAGCGGGACTAGCACAGATACGCAGTATTTT.

CDR3 bases: TGCGCCAGCAGAAGGGAGTGGGGGGCTTATGGCTACACCTTC. Protein sequence: CASRREWGAYGYTF. The rearrangement joins TRBV5-1 to TRBJ1-2; weak D call: TRBD1 (6 bases). The CDR3 has 14 residues. V lost 5 bases to trimming and J lost 5 bases, with 16 bases between them. Germline V lookup: CDR1 SGHRS, CDR2 YFSETQ.

This clone has only a few counts. This rearrangement joins TRBV6-5 to TRBJ2-7; D may be TRBD1 (6 bases). V was clipped by 7 bases and J by 4 bases, with 11 bases between them. The CDR3 is 12 amino acids. Germline values: CDR1 MNHEY, CDR2 SVGAGI. DNA of the CDR3: TGTGCCAGCACTGGGGGCGGGTACGAGCAGTACTTC. Protein sequence: CASTGGGYEQYF.

J is TRBJ2-1 and V is TRBV11-1, with unresolved D. The germline V gene encodes CDR1 SGHAT and CDR2 FQDESV (reference sequence). This CDR3 region has 15 residues. Trimming left V 4 bases short and J 7 bases short, with 17 bases between. The CDR3 bases are TGTGCCAGCAGCTCTCCCCTGGGGTTCTGGAATGAGCAGTTCTTC. It is translated as CASSSPLGFWNEQFF. The full variable domain, in which reference TRBV11-1 and TRBJ2-1 provide the parts outside the CDR3, is EAEVAQSPRYKITEKSQAVAFWCDPISGHATLYWYRQILGQGPELLVQFQDESVVDDSQLPKDRFSAERLKGVDSTLKIQPAELGDSAMYLCASSSPLGFWNEQFFGPGTRLTVL.

This clone has just one count. The rearrangement uses TRBV29-1 and TRBJ1-1; possible D gene TRBD1, 6 bases. Trimming left V 6 bases short and J 11 bases short, with 19 bases between. The CDR3 contains 12 residues. Per germline, CDR1 SQVTM and CDR2 ANQGSEA. CDR3 DNA sequence: TGCAGCGTCAAATACCAGGGGATTGGGGCTTTCTTT. Translated: CSVKYQGIGAFF.

V and J are TRBV25-1 and TRBJ2-2; perhaps TRBD1 as D (7 bases). V lost 3 bases and J 3 bases, leaving 14 bases between the germline ends. Germline V CDR1 and CDR2: MGHDK, SYGVNS. This CDR3 has 16 residues. The CDR3 sequence is CASSDGQAGHTGELFF. The CDR3 DNA reads as TGTGCCAGCAGTGACGGACAGGCGGGACACACCGGGGAGCTGTTTTTT.

The chain has TRBV28 and TRBJ2-1; 15 positions agree with TRBD2. CDR1 is MDHEN and CDR2 is SYDVKM in the germline V gene. CDR3 size: 19 residues. Unmatched junction bases numbered 8, after V lost 3 bases and J lost 2 bases. The CDR3 here is CASSLGLAGGIGTYNEQFF. CDR3 coding DNA: TGTGCCAGCAGTTTGGGACTAGCGGGAGGCATTGGGACCTACAATGAGCAGTTCTTC.

CDR3: CASSFRLGNTEAFF. CDR3 nucleotides: TGTGCCAGCAGTTTTCGATTGGGGAACACTGAAGCTTTCTTT. The rearrangement uses TRBV27 and TRBJ1-1; D unclear. Per the germline V gene, CDR1 is MNHEY and CDR2 is SMNVEV (reference sequence). This CDR3 has 14 amino acids. V was shortened by 3 bases and J by 1 base, with 9 bases between the two germline ends.

This clone ranks as medium-sized. The chain uses TRBV2 and TRBJ2-7; maybe TRBD2 (6 bases). The CDR3 covers 13 residues. Trimming removed 6 bases at V and 6 bases at J, with 15 bases between. Looked up from germline, CDR1 is SNHLY and CDR2 is FYNNEI. In DNA, the CDR3 is TGTGCCAGCAGATCCGAAGGAGGGGTCGAGCAGTACTTC. It codes for CASRSEGGVEQYF.

The CDR3 loop reads CASSHPSDRLNLAFF. The CDR3 DNA is TGTGCCAGCAGCCACCCCTCGGACAGGCTGAATTTGGCTTTCTTT. The chain uses TRBV4-2 and TRBJ1-1; TRBD1 agrees at 7 bases. CDR3 length equals 15 residues. Germline assignment: CDR1 LGHNA and CDR2 YNFKEQ. V lost 3 bases and J lost 11; bases outside the gene matches: 15.

This clone showed up just once. The gene calls are TRBV9 and TRBJ2-2, with TRBD2 identical over 10 bases. The germline V gene encodes CDR1 SGDLS and CDR2 YYNGEE. CDR3 length: 16 amino acids. V dropped 3 bases and J dropped 5; count of bases not matched to a gene: 7. CDR3 residues: CASSAGTSGKTGELFF. CDR3 nucleotides: TGTGCCAGCAGCGCAGGCACTAGCGGGAAAACCGGGGAGCTGTTTTTT.

This clone has a handful of counts. The identical CDR3 is also encoded by other nucleotide sequences in the sample. CDR3 sequence reads: CASGRTDTQYF. In nucleotides, the CDR3 is TGTGCCAGCGGCCGCACAGATACGCAGTATTTT. The chain joins TRBV9 to TRBJ2-3; D is undetermined. The V gene lost 7 bases and the J gene lost 1 base, with 4 bases spanning the gap. The CDR3 sequence is 11 residues long. Germline assignment: CDR1 SGDLS and CDR2 YYNGEE.

V usage is TRBV6-4 and J usage is TRBJ2-6; TRBD1 agrees at 8 bases. The CDR3 contains 16 residues. J lost 3 bases, V lost 2 bases, and 3 bases had no gene match. Germline V gene lookup returns CDR1 MRHNA and CDR2 SNTAGT. The CDR3 DNA reads as TGTGCCAGCAGTGACACAACAGGGGGTGGGGCCAACGTCCTGACTTTC. Its translation is CASSDTTGGGANVLTF.

This clone is a singleton in its sample. The genes are TRBV7-2 and TRBJ2-7, with D possibly being TRBD2 (5 bases). The V gene lost 5 bases and the J gene lost 3 bases, with 14 bases spanning the gap. The CDR3 totals 14 residues. Germline CDR1 and CDR2: SGHTA and FQGNSA. The CDR3 loop reads CASSRGRQIYEQYF. DNA of the CDR3: TGTGCCAGCAGCCGCGGGCGGCAGATCTACGAGCAGTACTTC.

The genes are TRBV7-2 and TRBJ2-1, with unresolved D. Trimming stripped 5 bases from V and 10 bases from J, with 15 bases between. Germline CDR1 SGHTA, CDR2 FQGNSA. The CDR3 covers 13 residues. CDR3 protein: CASSPRWAIEQFF. CDR3 DNA: TGTGCCAGCAGCCCCCGTTGGGCCATCGAGCAGTTCTTC.